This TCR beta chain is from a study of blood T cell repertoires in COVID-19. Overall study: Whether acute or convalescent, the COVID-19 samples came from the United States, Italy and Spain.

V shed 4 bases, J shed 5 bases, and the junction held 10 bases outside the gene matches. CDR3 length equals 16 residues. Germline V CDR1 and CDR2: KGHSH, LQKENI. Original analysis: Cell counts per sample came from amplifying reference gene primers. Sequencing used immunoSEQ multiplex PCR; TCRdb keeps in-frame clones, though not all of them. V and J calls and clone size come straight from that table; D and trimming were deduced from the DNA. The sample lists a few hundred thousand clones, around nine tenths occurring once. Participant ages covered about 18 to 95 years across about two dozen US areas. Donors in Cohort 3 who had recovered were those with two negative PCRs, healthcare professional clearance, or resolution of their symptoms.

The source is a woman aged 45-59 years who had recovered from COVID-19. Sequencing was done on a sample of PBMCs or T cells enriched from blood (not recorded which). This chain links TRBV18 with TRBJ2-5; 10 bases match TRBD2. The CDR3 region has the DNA TGTGCCAGCTCACGTGGCCTAGCGGGAGATTCTGAGACCCAGTACTTC. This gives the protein CASSRGLAGDSETQYF.